The 12 T cell receptor beta chains reported below all come from one sample, sequenced in a study of T cell clonality in common variable immunodeficiency. Method: immunoSEQ multiplex PCR; TCRdb's copy keeps in-frame clones and lacks some. The sample has some 43,000 clones, none seen only once. The sequencing input was peripheral blood mononuclear cells. All receptors derive from a person aged 18 to 75 in good health.

The table lists this clone with many counts. The CDR3 is cut off 3 residues early in the read; its end comes from the germline J gene. This chain joins TRBV20-1 and TRBJ1-1, with D possibly TRBD1 on 6 matching bases. CDR1 DFQATT and CDR2 SNEGSKA come from the germline V gene (reference sequence). The germline V and J ends were trimmed by 3 bases and 1 base, with 12 bases remaining between them. This CDR3 is built from 14 residues. The CDR3 here is CSARIDRRNTEAFF. The CDR3 bases that were read are TGCAGTGCTAGGATAGACAGGAGGAACACTGAA.

This clone has a handful of counts. The sequence runs out 3 residues before the end of the CDR3; the remainder is reconstructed from the germline J gene. The rearrangement joins TRBV19 to TRBJ2-3; 8 bases fit TRBD1. The V segment lost 6 bases and the J segment 2 bases; nucleotides outside the gene matches: 10. Per the germline V gene, CDR1 is LNHDA and CDR2 is SQIVND (reference sequence). There are 16 residues in the CDR3. CDR3 sequence reads: CASSSRQGTVTDTQYF. The part of the CDR3 DNA that was read is TGTGCCAGTAGCTCGCGACAGGGGACCGTCACAGATACG.

This clone was recorded a few times. The read terminates 3 residues ahead of where the CDR3 ends, so the germline J gene completes it. The genes are TRBV2 and TRBJ1-2; the match to TRBD1 covers 10 bases. The CDR3 has 12 amino acids. The germline V gene encodes CDR1 SNHLY and CDR2 FYNNEI. CDR3 DNA, as far as it was read: TGTGCCAGCGGGACAGGGGCCTACGAC. This codes for CASGTGAYD. The whole CDR3 reads CASGTGAYDYTF.

This clone came up many times. Sequencing ends 3 residues short of the CDR3 end; the germline J gene provides the rest. This sequence joins TRBV20-1 and TRBJ2-6; TRBD1 might be the D (6 bases). Looked up from germline, CDR1 is DFQATT and CDR2 is SNEGSKA (reference sequence). The length of the CDR3 is 14 residues. Deletions cut 0 bases from V and 4 bases from J, with 7 bases between. The sequenced part of the CDR3 DNA is TGCAGTGCTAGAGAGGGGGCCGGGGCCAACGTC. Translating it yields CSAREGAGANV. The CDR3 in its entirety is CSAREGAGANVLTF.

This clone was observed many times. The CDR3 end lies 3 residues beyond the end of the read and is filled in from the germline J gene. The V gene is TRBV20-1, the J gene TRBJ2-1; 7 bases line up with TRBD2. CDR3 length: 17 residues. In germline, CDR1 is DFQATT, CDR2 SNEGSKA (reference sequence). V lost 1 base and J lost 0; bases outside the gene matches: 9. The sequenced CDR3 bases are TGCAGTGCTAGAGCCCGGTCGCCTAGCGGCTCCTACAATGAG. Protein sequence: CSARARSPSGSYNE. The entire CDR3 protein is CSARARSPSGSYNEQFF.

This clone was detected many times. The CDR3 sequence: CASSPGTGLATDTQYF. The DNA read from the CDR3 is TGTGCCAGCAGCCCTGGGACAGGACTGGCCACAGATACG. V gene TRBV7-3 combines with J gene TRBJ2-3, with 8 bases fitting TRBD1. The read terminates 3 residues before the CDR3 end, so the remaining end is supplied by the germline J gene. Unmatched junction bases numbered 9, after V lost 5 bases and J lost 2 bases. The germline V gene encodes CDR1 SGHTA and CDR2 FQGTGA. The CDR3 runs to 16 residues.

This clone was seen many times. The missing CDR3 end, 3 residues past where the read stops, is filled in from the germline J gene. The V and J genes are TRBV15 and TRBJ2-1, with 11 nucleotides matching TRBD2. V shed 1 base and J 3 bases; nucleotides not matched to a gene: 5. CDR1 and CDR2 (germline): LNHNV, YYDKDF (reference sequence). There are 17 residues in the CDR3. The chain's CDR3 is CATSRAELAGDYNEQFF. The CDR3 bases that were read are TGTGCCACCAGCAGAGCTGAACTAGCGGGAGACTACAATGAG.

This clone has ten or more counts. The CDR3 end falls 3 residues outside the read, so it is completed with the germline J gene. V and J are TRBV10-3 and TRBJ1-1; maybe TRBD1 (6 bases). CDR3 size: 13 residues. V lost 10 bases to trimming and J lost 0 bases, with 12 bases between them. Germline loops: CDR1 ENHRY, CDR2 SYGVKD. The CDR3 bases that were read are TGTGCCACCGGGACACCGATGAACACTGAA. Protein sequence: CATGTPMNTE. The whole CDR3 reads CATGTPMNTEAFF.

This clone has just a few counts. Sequencing ends 3 residues short of the CDR3 end; the germline J gene provides the rest. This chain connects TRBV10-3 to TRBJ2-7; perhaps TRBD2 as D (5 bases). The germline CDR1 and CDR2 sequences are ENHRY and SYGVKD. The CDR3 has 14 residues. V was clipped by 6 bases and J by 0 bases, with 12 bases between them. The part of the CDR3 DNA that was read is TGTGCCATCAGCCGGACTGAGAGCTCCTACGAG. Its protein is CAISRTESSYE. The CDR3 in full is CAISRTESSYEQYF.

There are many counts of this clone. The sequenced fragment ends 3 residues before the CDR3 boundary, so the rest is inferred from the germline J gene. The chain uses TRBV7-2 and TRBJ2-3, with 8 bases lining up with TRBD2. CDR1 is SGHTA and CDR2 is FQGNSA in the germline V gene. The V segment lost 5 bases and the J segment 1 base; nucleotides outside the gene matches: 5. The CDR3 totals 15 residues. The CDR3 DNA, read in part, is TGTGCCAGCAGCCGGAGCGGGGGAGGCACAGATACG. Translation gives CASSRSGGGTDT. In full, the CDR3 is CASSRSGGGTDTQYF.

This clone has a count of ten or more. The read terminates 3 residues before the CDR3 end, so the remaining end is supplied by the germline J gene. The chain recombines TRBV5-1 with TRBJ2-7; D remains unclear. Germline V gene sequence: CDR1 SGHRS, CDR2 YFSETQ. This CDR3 has 12 amino acids. V lost 0 bases and J lost 5, with 6 bases in between. This CDR3 reads CASSLVQNEQYF. The sequenced CDR3 bases are TGCGCCAGCAGCTTGGTACAGAACGAG.

This clone was detected many times. The read is 3 residues too short to cover the CDR3 end, so that end is filled in from the germline J gene. This chain uses TRBV9 with TRBJ2-2; 8 bases align to TRBD1. V lost 0 bases to trimming and J lost 6 bases; unmatched junction nucleotides: 4. From germline, CDR1 is SGDLS and CDR2 YYNGEE. This CDR3 is built from 15 residues. The CDR3 loop reads CASSVEETGAGELFF. The sequenced part of the CDR3 DNA is TGTGCCAGCAGCGTAGAAGAGACAGGGGCCGGGGAG.